These 6 T cell receptor beta chains share one sample of origin, sequenced in a study of shared clonotypes between healthy human individuals. Sequencing used immunoSEQ multiplex PCR; TCRdb keeps in-frame clones, though not all of them. This table has some 2 million clones, 90% to 95% appearing once. Sequences were obtained from naive CD4+ T cells sorted from blood. Described subset: CD45RA+ positively selected. The receptors stem from a man in his late teens or twenties in good health.

The chain is built from TRBV6-5 and TRBJ1-1; TRBD1 aligns across 8 bases. J was trimmed by 1 base and V by 0 bases; bases with no gene match: 4. Germline CDR1 MNHEY, CDR2 SVGAGI. The CDR3 covers 16 residues. The CDR3 region is CASSYSKQGGNTEAFF. The CDR3 region has the DNA TGTGCCAGCAGTTACTCTAAACAGGGGGGGAACACTGAAGCTTTCTTT.

The chain links TRBV6-5 to TRBJ1-1; D is ambiguous. Trimming shortened V by 5 bases and J by 4 bases, and 17 bases separated the two germline ends. CDR3 length: 15 amino acids. Germline-derived CDR1 and CDR2 are MNHEY and SVGAGI. The DNA for the CDR3 is TGTGCCAGCAGTCCCCTTATCCGGCTTGGCACTGAAGCTTTCTTT. It specifies CASSPLIRLGTEAFF.

The V and J genes are TRBV30 and TRBJ2-1, with TRBD2 matching 8 bases. Per germline, CDR1 GTSNPN and CDR2 SVGIG (reference sequence). V shed 8 bases and J 2 bases; nucleotides not matched to a gene: 8. This CDR3 contains 14 residues. The CDR3 nucleotides are TGTGCCCTCGAGCGGGAGTCAGCCTACAATGAGCAGTTCTTC. Its protein is CALERESAYNEQFF. Full variable domain (outside the CDR3, taken from reference TRBV30 and TRBJ2-1): SQTIHQWPATLVQPVGSPLSLECTVEGTSNPNLYWYRQAAGRGLQLLFYSVGIGQISSEVPQNLSASRPQDRQFILSSKKLLLSDSGFYLCALERESAYNEQFFGPGTRLTVL.

The chain combines TRBV18 with TRBJ1-4; the D gene is possibly TRBD1 (6 bases). Trimming removed 4 bases at V and 7 bases at J, with 19 bases between. The CDR3 runs to 16 residues. The germline CDR1 and CDR2 sequences are KGHSH and LQKENI. The CDR3 region has the DNA TGTGCCAGCTCACACGACAGGAACACCTTGGGTGAAAAACTGTTTTTT. Translated: CASSHDRNTLGEKLFF. The variable domain in full, completed from reference TRBV18 and TRBJ1-4, reads NAGVMQNPRHLVRRRGQEARLRCSPMKGHSHVYWYRQLPEEGLKFMVYLQKENIIDESGMPKERFSAEFPKEGPSILRIQQVVRGDSAAYFCASSHDRNTLGEKLFFGSGTQLSVL.

V usage is TRBV5-6 and J usage is TRBJ2-2; D remains ambiguous. Deletions cut 2 bases from V and 7 bases from J, with 18 bases between. Germline V gives CDR1 SGHDT, CDR2 YYEEEE. The CDR3 spans 16 residues. CDR3 nucleotide sequence: TGTGCCAGCAGCTTCTCGTACGTTACGGTTGGCGGGGAGCTGTTTTTT. This sequence encodes CASSFSYVTVGGELFF.

This clone was counted once. This sequence joins TRBV6-5 and TRBJ1-5, with TRBD1 matching over 7 bases. V lost 5 bases and J lost 7; bases outside the gene matches: 5. The CDR3 has 13 residues. Germline CDR1 and CDR2: MNHEY and SVGAGI. The CDR3 nucleotides are TGTGCCAGCAGTATAACAGGGGACCAGCCCCAGCATTTT. It specifies CASSITGDQPQHF.